One and the same sample provided the 20 T cell receptor beta chains below, sequenced in a study of T cell repertoires in cytomegalovirus infection. TCRdb passed the reads through MiXCR, listing each CDR3 protein once. The sample lists around 180,000 distinct CDR3 sequences; approximately 19% were seen once. Sequencing input: PBMCs. These TCRs come from a human donor in good health (CMV status not recorded). Some clones in this sample may be carry-over from other donors' samples.

A few counts support this clonotype. The chain carries TRBV28 and TRBJ1-4, with a weak D call TRBD1 (6 bases). This CDR3 has 15 residues. CDR1 and CDR2 from the germline V gene are MDHEN and SYDVKM. With 5 bases removed from V and 4 bases from J, the gap between germline ends came to 14 bases. CDR3 bases: TGTGCCAGCAGTGGAGTGGGGACACTTAATGAAAAACTGTTTTTT. The encoded protein is CASSGVGTLNEKLFF.

This chain links TRBV27 with TRBJ2-7; weak D call: TRBD1 (7 bases). Trimming left V 0 bases short and J 3 bases short, with 12 bases between. Germline V gives CDR1 MNHEY, CDR2 SMNVEV (reference sequence). The CDR3 sequence is 15 residues long. The CDR3 region is CASSLSAGQLYEQYF. CDR3 DNA: TGTGCCAGCAGTTTATCCGCGGGACAGCTCTACGAGCAGTACTTC.

The chain links TRBV11-2 to TRBJ2-5; 9 bases fit TRBD2. The germline gives CDR1 SGHAT, CDR2 FQNNGV. The CDR3 has 16 amino acids. With 1 base clipped from V and 3 bases from J, the junction kept 6 bases outside the gene matches. The CDR3 DNA is TGTGCCAGCAGCTTAGCCCTTAGCGGGAGCGAAGAGACCCAGTACTTC. As protein: CASSLALSGSEETQYF.

V usage is TRBV7-9 and J usage is TRBJ2-3; 7 nucleotides align to TRBD2. V shed 4 bases and J 4 bases; nucleotides not matched to a gene: 14. The germline V gene has CDR1 SEHNR and CDR2 FQNEAQ (reference sequence). The CDR3 is made up of 17 amino acids. DNA of the CDR3: TGTGCCAGCAGCTCCCGGACTAGTTTTATTGATTCAGATACGCAGTATTTT. Encoded protein: CASSSRTSFIDSDTQYF.

This chain joins TRBV20-1 and TRBJ1-5, with D unclear. Per the germline V gene, CDR1 is DFQATT and CDR2 is SNEGSKA (reference sequence). The V end was cut by 5 bases, the J end by 0 bases, with 8 bases between. CDR3 length: 13 amino acids. CDR3 region: CSASDTSNQPQHF. CDR3 sequence (DNA): TGCAGTGCTTCCGACACTAGCAATCAGCCCCAGCATTTT.

This rearrangement joins TRBV4-1 to TRBJ2-1; 11 nucleotides match TRBD2. The CDR3 covers 23 residues. V lost 0 bases, J lost 0 bases, and 19 bases stayed unmatched. CDR1 MGHRA and CDR2 YSYEKL come from the germline V gene. CDR3 residues: CASSQEGPRLAGPVPSSYNEQFF. The DNA of the CDR3 is TGCGCCAGCAGCCAAGAGGGACCAAGACTAGCGGGGCCCGTCCCGAGCTCCTACAATGAGCAGTTCTTC.

This clonotype showed up many times. This chain joins TRBV11-2 and TRBJ2-1; D gene unclear. Germline V gene lookup returns CDR1 SGHAT and CDR2 FQNNGV. Trimming pared 6 bases from V and 6 bases from J, leaving 12 bases between. This CDR3 has 13 amino acids. The CDR3: CASRWLVTNEQFF. CDR3 nucleotides: TGTGCCAGCAGGTGGCTAGTTACCAATGAGCAGTTCTTC.

The sample holds a few counts of this clonotype. The chain couples TRBV7-9 to TRBJ2-7; TRBD1 matches at 9 bases. This CDR3 has 16 residues. CDR1 and CDR2 (germline): SEHNR, FQNEAQ (reference sequence). Unmatched junction bases numbered 9, after V lost 1 base and J lost 5 bases. CDR3 nucleotides: TGTGCCAGCAGCTTAGGACTCGGGACAGGGCGGGACGAGCAGTACTTC. Its translation is CASSLGLGTGRDEQYF.

The chain carries TRBV19 and TRBJ1-5, with D perhaps TRBD1 (6 bases). Germline CDR1 reads LNHDA; CDR2 reads SQIVND (reference sequence). Between the trimmed V and J ends, which lost 3 bases and 6 bases, there was a span of 18 bases. This CDR3 comprises 16 residues. CDR3 sequence: CASSIGLQGSSQPQHF. In DNA, the CDR3 is TGTGCCAGTAGTATCGGTCTACAGGGAAGTAGTCAGCCCCAGCATTTT. Full variable domain (missing parts from reference TRBV19 and TRBJ1-5): DGGITQSPKYLFRKEGQNVTLSCEQNLNHDAMYWYRQDPGQGLRLIYYSQIVNDFQKGDIAEGYSVSREKKESFPLTVTSAQKNPTAFYLCASSIGLQGSSQPQHFGDGTRLSIL.

The V and J genes are TRBV2 and TRBJ2-1, with D possibly TRBD1 on 6 matching bases. Trimming removed 1 base from V and 6 bases from J, with 13 bases in between. The CDR3 spans 15 residues. The V gene's germline CDR1 is SNHLY and CDR2 FYNNEI. The DNA of the CDR3 is TGTGCCAGCAGTGAAGGTTGGACAGCTCTCAATGAGCAGTTCTTC. Amino acids: CASSEGWTALNEQFF. Full variable domain (rest looked up from reference TRBV2 and TRBJ2-1): EPEVTQTPSHQVTQMGQEVILRCVPISNHLYFYWYRQILGQKVEFLVSFYNNEISEKSEIFDDQFSVERPDGSNFTLKIRSTKLEDSAMYFCASSEGWTALNEQFFGPGTRLTVL.

The chain combines TRBV4-3 with TRBJ2-5, with D possibly being TRBD1 (6 bases). Germline CDR1 and CDR2: LGHNA and YSLEER. Trimming pared 4 bases from V and 4 bases from J, leaving 16 bases between. The CDR3 sequence is 15 residues long. The CDR3 reads CASSPSTGRGETQYF. The CDR3 DNA is TGCGCCAGCAGCCCATCGACAGGTCGGGGAGAGACCCAGTACTTC.

The table lists this clonotype with many counts. The rearrangement joins TRBV7-2 to TRBJ1-2, with D perhaps TRBD1 (6 bases). Germline V gives CDR1 SGHTA, CDR2 FQGNSA. V shed 1 base and J shed 8 bases, with 17 bases lying between them. This CDR3 contains 15 residues. The CDR3 is CASSLGAGVFWGYTF. CDR3 coding DNA: TGTGCCAGCAGCTTAGGCGCAGGGGTGTTTTGGGGCTACACCTTC. Supplemented by reference TRBV7-2 and TRBJ1-2, the full variable domain reads GAGVSQSPSNKVTEKGKDVELRCDPISGHTALYWYRQSLGQGLEFLIYFQGNSAPDKSGLPSDRFSAERTGGSVSTLTIQRTQQEDSAVYLCASSLGAGVFWGYTFGSGTRLTVV.

This clonotype was detected many times. The chain combines TRBV7-2 with TRBJ2-7; a weak D match, TRBD1 (5 bases). Between the trimmed V and J ends, which lost 1 base and 0 bases, there was a span of 10 bases. This CDR3 is 15 amino acids long. CDR1 and CDR2 (germline): SGHTA, FQGNSA. The CDR3 sequence is CASSLGTPVSYEQYF. The CDR3, as DNA: TGTGCCAGCAGCTTAGGGACACCCGTCTCCTACGAGCAGTACTTC.

The genes are TRBV29-1 and TRBJ2-1; unclear D gene. V dropped 6 bases and J dropped 3 bases, with 15 bases sitting between them. The germline V gene has CDR1 SQVTM and CDR2 ANQGSEA. This CDR3 contains 14 residues. The CDR3 is CSVATRSFYNEQFF. As DNA, the CDR3 is TGCAGCGTCGCTACGCGGAGTTTCTACAATGAGCAGTTCTTC.

V usage is TRBV19 and J usage is TRBJ1-5; 8 bases map to TRBD1. V shed 7 bases, J shed 0 bases, and the junction held 5 bases outside the gene matches. Germline CDR1 LNHDA, CDR2 SQIVND (reference sequence). The CDR3 runs to 15 residues. The CDR3 DNA sequence: TGTGCCAGTACCTCCGGACAGGGTAGCAATCAGCCCCAGCATTTT. This gives the protein CASTSGQGSNQPQHF.

The V gene is TRBV18, the J gene TRBJ2-5; D perhaps matches TRBD1 (5 bases). Germline V gene lookup returns CDR1 KGHSH and CDR2 LQKENI. Between the trimmed V and J ends, which lost 3 bases and 1 base, there was a span of 15 bases. The CDR3 extends over 16 amino acids. The CDR3 coding sequence is TGTGCCAGCTCACCCCTCCAGGGAAGAGGCCAAGAGACCCAGTACTTC. This sequence encodes CASSPLQGRGQETQYF.

The rearrangement uses TRBV19 and TRBJ2-5, with a possible D match to TRBD2 (7 bases). The V end was cut by 7 bases, the J end by 0 bases, with 18 bases between. This CDR3 region has 16 residues. Germline V lookup: CDR1 LNHDA, CDR2 SQIVND (reference sequence). CDR3 protein: CASNARGGAHQETQYF. CDR3 sequence (DNA): TGTGCCAGTAATGCCCGAGGGGGGGCTCACCAAGAGACCCAGTACTTC.

The chain is built from TRBV5-6 and TRBJ2-1; possible D gene TRBD1, 7 bases. Trimming took off 2 bases at V and 6 bases at J, with 15 bases between the two ends. CDR3 length equals 15 residues. Germline CDR1 and CDR2: SGHDT and YYEEEE. The CDR3 region has the DNA TGTGCCAGCAGCTTTACAGGGGTCGGGAGCAATGAGCAGTTCTTC. This sequence encodes CASSFTGVGSNEQFF. Full variable domain (outside the CDR3, taken from reference TRBV5-6 and TRBJ2-1): DAGVTQSPTHLIKTRGQQVTLRCSPKSGHDTVSWYQQALGQGPQFIFQYYEEEERQRGNFPDRFSGHQFPNYSSELNVNALLLGDSALYLCASSFTGVGSNEQFFGPGTRLTVL.

This clonotype has ten or more counts. The chain recombines TRBV7-2 with TRBJ2-2, with 13 nucleotides matching TRBD2. Germline-derived CDR1 and CDR2 are SGHTA and FQGNSA. The CDR3 has 16 amino acids. The junction had 5 bases not matched to a gene; V was cut back by 7 bases and J by 3 bases. Here the CDR3 reads CASIATSGRYTGELFF. As DNA, the CDR3 is TGTGCCAGCATCGCGACTAGCGGGAGGTACACCGGGGAGCTGTTTTTT.

This clonotype was detected only a few times. V usage is TRBV5-1 and J usage is TRBJ2-5; 7 positions agree with TRBD2. The trim removed 0 bases at V and 3 bases at J, leaving 5 bases unmatched. The length of the CDR3 is 15 residues. Looked up from germline, CDR1 is SGHRS and CDR2 is YFSETQ. The CDR3 nucleotides are TGCGCCAGCAGCTTGGAGGGGCTAGCGGAAGAGACCCAGTACTTC. It is translated as CASSLEGLAEETQYF. The complete variable domain, with remaining parts taken from reference TRBV5-1 and TRBJ2-5, reads KAGVTQTPRYLIKTRGQQVTLSCSPISGHRSVSWYQQTPGQGLQFLFEYFSETQRNKGNFPGRFSGRQFSNSRSEMNVSTLELGDSALYLCASSLEGLAEETQYFGPGTRLLVL.